A selection of T cell receptor beta chains follows, all from one sample in a study of T cells in Graves' hyperthyroidism and ophthalmopathy. TCRdb analysed the multiplex PCR reads with MiXCR anew, one entry per CDR3 protein. Of a few hundred thousand distinct CDR3 sequences listed, around a fifth are singletons. Material for sequencing was blood. The receptors originated from a woman aged 65 to 85 with Graves' ophthalmopathy. The CDR3 runs from the conserved cysteine through the conserved F or W. The order of the fields is V gene, clone size, D gene, J gene, CDR3 DNA, CDR3 protein. D genes are given only for firm matches. Size is stated for part of the rows, as once, few or many counts, or as a class when the clone is expanded.

TRBV19	NA	NA	TRBJ1-2	TGTGCCAGTAGCCAGACGCGGCAGGGAGGGGGCTATGGCTACACCTTC	CASSQTRQGGGYGYTF
TRBV29-1	many	TRBD2	TRBJ2-3	TGCAGCGTTACCGGGACTAGCGGGGTTCGCACAGATACGCAGTATTTT	CSVTGTSGVRTDTQYF
TRBV6-1	NA	TRBD1	TRBJ1-5	TGTGCCAGCACTGGGACAGCGGGAAATCAGCCCCAGCATTTT	CASTGTAGNQPQHF
TRBV25-1	few	TRBD1	TRBJ2-5	TGTGCCAGCAGTGACGCCCTCAGGACAGGGGCTCAAGAGACCCAGTACTTC	CASSDALRTGAQETQYF
TRBV6-1	NA	TRBD1	TRBJ1-1	TGTGCCAGCAGTCAAGACAGGGGGCGGGAAACTGAAGCTTTCTTT	CASSQDRGRETEAFF
TRBV19	few	TRBD1	TRBJ2-5	TGTGCTACCGCCCGGGGACAGGGTCTGGAGACCCAGTACTTC	CATARGQGLETQYF
TRBV7-9	many	NA	TRBJ2-5	TGTGCCAGCAGTTTAGCAGAGACCCAGTACTTC	CASSLAETQYF
TRBV10-2	once	NA	TRBJ2-7	TGCGCCAGCAAAGGGCTAGCGTTCTACGAGCAGTACTTC	CASKGLAFYEQYF
TRBV3-1	NA	TRBD2	TRBJ2-1	TGTGCCAGCAGCTTAAGGTCGGGAGGGCACAGCAATGAGCAGTTCTTC	CASSLRSGGHSNEQFF
TRBV5-1	few	NA	TRBJ2-2	TGCGCCAGCAGCCACGAAGCCACAGGGTTGACCGGGGAGCTGTTTTTT	CASSHEATGLTGELFF
TRBV10-1	NA	NA	TRBJ1-1	TGCGCCAGCCAGGGAAAAATGAACACTGAAGCTTTCTTT	CASQGKMNTEAFF
TRBV14	NA	TRBD1	TRBJ1-1	TGTGCCAGCAGCCTTGGGCCAGGGGGCGCTTCTGAAGCTTTCTTT	CASSLGPGGASEAFF
TRBV5-1	few	TRBD2	TRBJ2-1	TGCGCCAGCAGCTCCATCCTAGCGGGAGTAAATAATGAGCAGTTCTTC	CASSSILAGVNNEQFF
TRBV30	NA	NA	TRBJ2-1	TGTGCCTGGAGTGGAGCCAGTTCCTACAATGAGCAGTTCTTC	CAWSGASSYNEQFF
TRBV30	few	NA	TRBJ1-6	TGTGCCTGGATGACGGGGCAGGTCGATTCACCCCTCCACTTT	CAWMTGQVDSPLHF
TRBV2	few	TRBD1	TRBJ1-1	TGTGCCAGCAGGGGACAGGGAAGATACACTGAAGCTTTCTTT	CASRGQGRYTEAFF
TRBV11-3	few	TRBD1	TRBJ1-5	TGTGCCAGCAGCGTCCGGGGACAGGTTTATTATAGCAATCAGCCCCAGCATTTT	CASSVRGQVYYSNQPQHF
TRBV4-1	few	NA	TRBJ2-7	TGCGCCAGCAGCCAAGCTGCGGGAACCACCTACGAGCAGTACTTC	CASSQAAGTTYEQYF
TRBV29-1	NA	TRBD1	TRBJ1-1	TGCAGCGTTGAAAGGGACAGGAACACTGAAGCTTTCTTT	CSVERDRNTEAFF
TRBV10-2	NA	TRBD2	TRBJ2-7	TGCGCCAGCAGAGTGGGACTAGCGGGCGACTACGAGCAGTACTTC	CASRVGLAGDYEQYF
TRBV7-2	many	TRBD2	TRBJ2-5	TGTGCCAGCAGCTCGCTAACTAGCGGGGGGAAAGAGACCCAGTACTTC	CASSSLTSGGKETQYF
TRBV7-9	NA	TRBD1	TRBJ2-7	TGTGCCAGCAGCTTCAGGGGGAATGTCTACGAGCAGTACTTC	CASSFRGNVYEQYF
TRBV12-5	few	NA	TRBJ2-1	TGTGCTAGTGGTTTGGTACTAATGCGTGAGCAGTTCTTC	CASGLVLMREQFF
TRBV3-1	few	NA	TRBJ1-4	TGTGCCAGCAGCCCTCTTCGCAGCGGAGAAAAACTGTTTTTT	CASSPLRSGEKLFF
TRBV6-6	many	TRBD1	TRBJ2-7	TGTGCCAGCAGTTACGGTTGGGACAGGGTTTACGAGCAGTACTTC	CASSYGWDRVYEQYF
TRBV5-1	NA	NA	TRBJ1-5	TGTGCCAGCAGCTTAGGCAGGACGAACAATCAGCCCCAGCATTTT	CASSLGRTNNQPQHF
TRBV5-1	NA	NA	TRBJ1-1	TGCGCCAGCAGCTTGGGGAGAGGAGTACGGATGAACACTGAAGCTTTCTTT	CASSLGRGVRMNTEAFF
TRBV12-3/TRBV12-4	many	NA	TRBJ2-3	TGTGCCAGCAGTAGCTACAGGATAGATACGCAGTATTTT	CASSSYRIDTQYF
TRBV7-3	few	NA	TRBJ2-1	TGTGCCAGCAGCTCAACCGGGCCAAACAATGAGCAGTTCTTC	CASSSTGPNNEQFF
TRBV2	NA	TRBD1	TRBJ1-2	TGTGCCAGCAGAGGGGCAGGGGGCAGCTATGGCTACACCTTC	CASRGAGGSYGYTF
TRBV28	many	NA	TRBJ2-7	TGTGCCAGCAGTTCAGGGGTTGAGCAGTACTTC	CASSSGVEQYF